Presented here are 21 T cell receptor beta chains from one specimen sequenced in a study of regulatory T cells after allogeneic stem cell transplantation. The TCR beta CDR3 region was amplified from SMARTer RACE cDNA made from RNA. A single record per CDR3 protein comes from TCRdb applying MiXCR to the 5' RACE reads. The table shows 350 to 450 distinct CDR3 sequences, with 18% occurring only once. Here the sequenced sample was sorted CD4+ T cells from blood (whether regulatory or conventional is not recorded), taken 30 days after allogeneic stem cell transplant. These receptors originate from a human patient who had an allogeneic stem cell transplant, so the T cells may come from the graft donor.

This clonotype has a handful of counts. It is likely a read error, because the conserved phenylalanine at the end of the CDR3 is missing. The rearrangement joins TRBV5-1 to TRBJ1-2; D unclear. V was shortened by 0 bases and J by 0 bases, with 6 bases between the two germline ends. This CDR3 has 14 residues. The V gene's germline CDR1 is SGHRS and CDR2 YFSETQ. CDR3 DNA sequence: TGCGCCAGCAGCTTGGAGCAGACTAACTATGGCTACACCCTC. It translates to CASSLEQTNYGYTL.

This clonotype has a handful of counts. The V and J genes are TRBV4-2 and TRBJ2-7; a possible D gene is TRBD2 (6 bases). V gave up 5 bases and J gave up 8 bases, with 13 bases separating them. The CDR3 covers 12 residues. CDR1 is LGHNA and CDR2 is YNFKEQ in the germline V gene. The CDR3 sequence: CASSSRRGKQYF. The CDR3 region has the DNA TGTGCCAGCAGCTCAAGACGCGGGAAGCAGTACTTC.

By share, this clonotype ranks as large. The chain is built from TRBV2 and TRBJ2-7, with 13 bases matching TRBD2. The V gene's germline CDR1 is SNHLY and CDR2 FYNNEI. The CDR3 is 13 residues long. The CDR3 DNA follows: TGTGGTTGGACTAGCGGGAGTCTTCGCGAGCAGTACTTC. It codes for CGWTSGSLREQYF.

On this clonotype itself: A much larger clone differs from this one at a single base, so this may be a read error. The genes are TRBV4-3 and TRBJ1-2; TRBD1 might be the D (5 bases). The CDR3 consists of 15 residues. Germline assignment: CDR1 LGHNA and CDR2 YSLEER. CDR3 in amino acids: CASSPWVDIFYGYAF. For the CDR3, the DNA is TGCGCCAGCAGCCCCTGGGTGGACATATTCTATGGCTACGCCTTC.

This clonotype is labeled as medium-sized (0.01 to 0.1%). This chain uses TRBV20-1 with TRBJ2-7, with 11 positions matching TRBD2. Germline V CDR1 and CDR2: DFQATT, SNEGSKA (reference sequence). Unmatched junction bases numbered 5, after V lost 1 base and J lost 3 bases. The CDR3 contains 15 residues. The DNA of the CDR3 is TGCAGTGCTAGAGGTAGTACTAGCGGGAGCTACGAGCAGTACTTC. Amino acids: CSARGSTSGSYEQYF.

This clonotype counts as large. The CDR3 loop reads CASRNPYDGYTF. Written as DNA, the CDR3 is TGTGCCAGCCGCAACCCCTACGATGGCTACACCTTC. The chain links TRBV4-2 to TRBJ1-2, with unresolved D. The CDR3 extends over 12 amino acids. Deletions cut 8 bases from V and 6 bases from J, with 13 bases between. Germline V gene sequence: CDR1 LGHNA, CDR2 YNFKEQ.

By share, this clonotype ranks as medium-sized. The chain uses TRBV6-1 and TRBJ2-1; 10 nucleotides align to TRBD2. The CDR3 totals 14 residues. The junction had 5 bases not matched to a gene; V was cut back by 4 bases and J by 8 bases. Germline CDR1 and CDR2: MNHNS and SASEGT. This chain's CDR3 is CASSVAGGMYEQFF. The CDR3 coding sequence is TGTGCCAGCAGTGTAGCGGGGGGAATGTATGAGCAGTTCTTC.

A word on this clonotype: An end of the junction differs from the germline gene, which may be a read error. J is TRBJ1-2 and V is TRBV6-6, with 9 positions matching TRBD1. The CDR3 is made up of 15 amino acids. The V gene's germline CDR1 is MNHNY and CDR2 SVGAGI (reference sequence). CDR3: CASRLQGTGRSGCTF. CDR3 DNA: TGTGCCAGCAGGTTACAGGGGACAGGGAGGAGTGGCTGCACCTTC.

This clonotype is termed large. This sequence joins TRBV6-1 and TRBJ2-7; TRBD1 matches 7 bases. The ends lost 4 bases at V and 3 bases at J; junction bases unmatched: 18. The CDR3 is 18 residues long. Germline CDR1 and CDR2: MNHNS and SASEGT. The CDR3 DNA reads as TGTGCCAGCAGTGTCGGAAGTCGACAGGGACACCATGTCTACGAGCAGTACTTC. It is translated as CASSVGSRQGHHVYEQYF.

The V and J genes are TRBV6-5 and TRBJ2-1; TRBD1 matches 8 bases. The germline V gene has CDR1 MNHEY and CDR2 SVGAGI. The V segment lost 2 bases and the J segment 6 bases; nucleotides outside the gene matches: 6. This CDR3 comprises 15 residues. The CDR3 loop is CASSYGQGVLNEQFF. Written as DNA, the CDR3 is TGTGCCAGCAGTTACGGACAGGGTGTTCTCAATGAGCAGTTCTTC.

This clonotype is labeled large. The V call is TRBV27, the J call TRBJ2-1; TRBD2 matches 9 bases. The CDR3 is 16 amino acids. With 6 bases clipped from V and 8 bases from J, the junction kept 14 bases outside the gene matches. Germline V gene lookup returns CDR1 MNHEY and CDR2 SMNVEV (reference sequence). The CDR3 reads CASSYIPGTSRHEQFF. The CDR3 DNA follows: TGTGCCAGCAGCTACATCCCCGGGACTAGCCGCCATGAGCAGTTCTTC.

This clonotype counts as large. This chain connects TRBV30 to TRBJ2-1; tentatively, D is TRBD2 (7 bases). V was cut by 1 base and J by 2 bases, with 9 bases left in between. Looked up from germline, CDR1 is GTSNPN and CDR2 is SVGIG (reference sequence). This CDR3 has 14 residues. The CDR3 here is CAWSGGGAYNEQFF. In nucleotides, the CDR3 is TGTGCCTGGAGTGGAGGGGGGGCCTACAATGAGCAGTTCTTC.

This clonotype was seen more than once but under ten times. Without the conserved terminal phenylalanine or tryptophan, this CDR3 likely stems from a read error. The DNA is omitted, as the CDR3 cannot be located on it reliably, and the CDR3 follows TCRdb's listing. The chain links TRBV12-3 or TRBV12-4 to TRBJ2-1; TRBD1, the table's D call, lacks a check against the DNA. The length of the CDR3 is 12 amino acids, counting both ends. CDR3 in amino acids: CASSPGGNERFL.

Details on this clonotype: Given a far larger clone just one base away, this is likely a sequencing read error. V gene TRBV28 combines with J gene TRBJ2-1, with D tentatively TRBD1 (5 bases). In germline, CDR1 is MDHEN, CDR2 SYDVKM. This CDR3 is built from 14 residues. Trimming removed 4 bases at V and 13 bases at J, with 20 bases between. CDR3 sequence reads: CASSYQGPTETQFF. CDR3 DNA sequence: TGTGCCAGCAGTTACCAGGGCCCGACAGAGACCCAGTTCTTC.

In its sample, this clonotype ranks as medium-sized (0.01 to 0.1%). The rearrangement links TRBV6-6 to TRBJ2-3; weak D call: TRBD2 (6 bases). Trimming left V 4 bases short and J 2 bases short, with 19 bases between. CDR3 length equals 17 residues. Per the germline V gene, CDR1 is MNHNY and CDR2 is SVGAGI (reference sequence). CDR3 sequence (DNA): TGTGCCAGCAGTTCCCAAGGGACGGAGGGTTACACAGATACGCAGTATTTT. Encoded protein: CASSSQGTEGYTDTQYF.

The CDR3 reads CASSLGTAPSYEQYF. In nucleotides, the CDR3 is TGTGCCAGCAGTTTAGGGACAGCCCCATCCTACGAGCAGTACTTC. This chain connects TRBV27 to TRBJ2-7, with 7 positions matching TRBD1. V shed 2 bases and J 1 base; nucleotides not matched to a gene: 5. Germline loops: CDR1 MNHEY, CDR2 SMNVEV (reference sequence). CDR3 length: 15 residues.

Judged by abundance, this clonotype is medium-sized. The chain carries TRBV7-9 and TRBJ2-5; 10 bases agree with TRBD1. CDR1 and CDR2 from the germline V gene are SEHNR and FQNEAQ (reference sequence). The trim removed 5 bases at V and 2 bases at J, leaving 17 bases unmatched. This CDR3 spans 19 amino acids. CDR3 protein: CASSPSVGPGQGNQETQYF. The DNA for the CDR3 is TGTGCCAGCAGCCCGAGTGTCGGTCCGGGACAGGGGAATCAAGAGACCCAGTACTTC.

This clonotype is large within its sample. The chain is built from TRBV29-1 and TRBJ1-2, with 7 bases fitting TRBD1. The ends lost 6 bases at V and 2 bases at J; junction bases unmatched: 3. Germline V gene sequence: CDR1 SQVTM, CDR2 ANQGSEA. This CDR3 contains 12 residues. CDR3 DNA sequence: TGCAGCGTATCCAGGGGGAACTATGGCTACACCTTC. Amino acid sequence: CSVSRGNYGYTF.

This clonotype is hyperexpanded (1% or more). DNA of the CDR3: TGTGCCACCAGCAGATCGCGGGCCATCCAAGAGACCCAGTACTTC. Translating it yields CATSRSRAIQETQYF. The V call is TRBV15, the J call TRBJ2-5; perhaps TRBD2 as D (5 bases). The germline V gene encodes CDR1 LNHNV and CDR2 YYDKDF (reference sequence). The CDR3 consists of 15 residues. The ends were cut back, 2 bases at V and 1 base at J, with 11 bases in the middle.

Judged by abundance, this clonotype is medium-sized. The chain recombines TRBV5-1 with TRBJ2-2; 9 bases fit TRBD2. The CDR3 extends over 18 amino acids. Germline V gene lookup returns CDR1 SGHRS and CDR2 YFSETQ. With 1 base clipped from V and 4 bases from J, the junction kept 11 bases outside the gene matches. The CDR3 spells CASSLRLTAGGFTGELFF. As DNA, the CDR3 is TGCGCCAGCAGCTTGCGATTGACCGCGGGAGGGTTCACCGGGGAGCTGTTTTTT.

By its share, this clonotype is medium-sized (0.01 to 0.1%). The chain employs TRBV4-3 and TRBJ1-2; perhaps TRBD1 as D (5 bases). CDR3 size: 15 residues. Trimming left V 4 bases short and J 4 bases short, with 16 bases between. Germline V gives CDR1 LGHNA, CDR2 YSLEER. The CDR3 coding sequence is TGCGCCAGCAGCCCCTGGGTGGACATATTCTATGGCTACACCTTC. Encoded protein: CASSPWVDIFYGYTF.